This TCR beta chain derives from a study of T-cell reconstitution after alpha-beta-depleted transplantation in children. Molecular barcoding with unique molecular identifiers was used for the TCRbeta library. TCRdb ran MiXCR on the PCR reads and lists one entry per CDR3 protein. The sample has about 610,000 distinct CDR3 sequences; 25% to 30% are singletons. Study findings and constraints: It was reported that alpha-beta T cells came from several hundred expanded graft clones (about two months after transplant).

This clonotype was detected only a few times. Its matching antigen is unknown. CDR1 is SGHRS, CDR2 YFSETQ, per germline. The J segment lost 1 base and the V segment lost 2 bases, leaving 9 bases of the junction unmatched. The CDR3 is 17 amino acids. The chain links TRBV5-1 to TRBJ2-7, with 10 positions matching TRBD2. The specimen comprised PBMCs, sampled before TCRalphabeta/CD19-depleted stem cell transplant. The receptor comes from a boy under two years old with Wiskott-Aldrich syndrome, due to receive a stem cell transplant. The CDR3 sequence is CASSLGVLTSGSYEQYF. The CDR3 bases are TGCGCCAGCAGCTTAGGTGTACTGACTAGCGGGTCCTACGAGCAGTACTTC.